These 21 T cell receptor beta chains came from one sample sequenced in a study of blood T cell repertoires in COVID-19. The table came from immunoSEQ multiplex PCR; TCRdb's copy has only in-frame clones and leaves some out. The data show some 180,000 clones, roughly 90% seen once. Sequencing was carried out using peripheral blood. Receptor source: a man aged 50 to 59 with COVID-19, enrolled during active disease.

The chain uses TRBV10-3 and TRBJ2-7, with D perhaps matching TRBD2 (7 bases). Germline CDR1 is ENHRY and CDR2 is SYGVKD. The CDR3 has 17 residues. Trimming took 5 bases from V and 3 from J, leaving 23 bases between them. The CDR3 spells CAISPSGRGIYYYEQYF. DNA for the CDR3: TGTGCCATCAGTCCCTCTGGGAGGGGGATCTACTACTACGAGCAGTACTTC.

The V call is TRBV27, the J call TRBJ2-1, with a weak D call TRBD1 (5 bases). The CDR3 is 16 residues long. V lost 3 bases and J lost 7, with 19 bases in between. Germline values: CDR1 MNHEY, CDR2 SMNVEV (reference sequence). The CDR3: CASSFGPHQGVNEQFF. The CDR3 DNA reads as TGTGCCAGCAGTTTCGGTCCACATCAGGGTGTAAATGAGCAGTTCTTC.

V and J are TRBV9 and TRBJ2-3; TRBD2 matches 13 bases. CDR1 and CDR2 (germline): SGDLS, YYNGEE. The CDR3 spans 16 residues. The trim removed 2 bases at V and 4 bases at J, leaving 4 bases unmatched. The chain's CDR3 is CASSVSGTSGADTQYF. In DNA, the CDR3 is TGTGCCAGCAGCGTTAGCGGGACTAGCGGGGCAGATACGCAGTATTTT.

The chain is built from TRBV5-4 and TRBJ2-2; 11 positions match TRBD2. The CDR3 runs 16 residues. The J segment lost 2 bases and the V segment lost 4 bases, leaving 4 bases of the junction unmatched. Germline-derived CDR1 and CDR2 are SGHNT and YYREEE (reference sequence). CDR3 amino acids: CASSPGTSGNTGELFF. Here the CDR3 DNA reads TGTGCCAGCAGCCCGGGGACTAGCGGAAACACCGGGGAGCTGTTTTTT.

This sequence joins TRBV4-3 and TRBJ1-5; unclear D gene. The CDR3 runs to 13 residues. Germline V gives CDR1 LGHNA, CDR2 YSLEER. Trimming left V 0 bases short and J 4 bases short, with 4 bases between. The CDR3 DNA is TGCGCCAGCAGCCAAGATGCGAATCAGCCCCAGCATTTT. This encodes CASSQDANQPQHF.

The chain joins TRBV7-7 to TRBJ1-3, with 8 positions matching TRBD1. V shed 5 bases, J shed 1 base, and the junction held 4 bases outside the gene matches. CDR3 size: 15 residues. Germline V gene data show CDR1 as SSHAT and CDR2 as FNYEAQ (reference sequence). The CDR3 spells CASSPDRGSGNTIYF. DNA for the CDR3: TGTGCCAGCAGCCCCGACAGGGGATCTGGAAACACCATATATTTT.

The chain has TRBV24-1 and TRBJ1-4, with 7 bases lining up with TRBD1. Germline-derived CDR1 and CDR2 are KGHDR and SFDVKD. The CDR3 consists of 16 residues. V gave up 4 bases and J gave up 8 bases; unmatched junction bases: 12. The chain's CDR3 is CATSEPVGGDGEKLFF. The CDR3 DNA follows: TGTGCCACCAGTGAACCCGTAGGGGGCGATGGGGAAAAACTGTTTTTT.

This clone showed up just once. Other DNA sequences from this sample encode an identical CDR3 as well. The chain couples TRBV29-1 to TRBJ1-4, with D possibly matching TRBD1 (6 bases). In germline, CDR1 is SQVTM, CDR2 ANQGSEA. The length of the CDR3 is 13 residues. V was cut by 4 bases and J by 3 bases, with 9 bases left in between. The CDR3 loop is CSVVGASNEKLFF. CDR3 DNA: TGCAGCGTTGTGGGGGCCTCTAATGAAAAACTGTTTTTT.

This chain links TRBV15 with TRBJ2-7; the match to TRBD2 covers 7 bases. Per the germline V gene, CDR1 is LNHNV and CDR2 is YYDKDF (reference sequence). The CDR3 extends over 14 amino acids. With V trimmed by 0 bases and J by 1 base, 0 bases remained unmatched. This CDR3 is CATSRDGRSYEQYF. As DNA, the CDR3 is TGTGCCACCAGCAGAGACGGGAGGTCCTACGAGCAGTACTTC.

The sample holds one count of this clone. The chain joins TRBV7-9 to TRBJ2-1, with D perhaps TRBD2 (6 bases). CDR3 length: 16 amino acids. Trimming shortened V by 4 bases and J by 5 bases, and 18 bases separated the two germline ends. Germline loops: CDR1 SEHNR, CDR2 FQNEAQ (reference sequence). CDR3 sequence: CASSSIRGDFNNEQFF. As DNA, the CDR3 is TGTGCCAGCAGCTCCATAAGAGGGGACTTTAACAATGAGCAGTTCTTC.

The CDR3 region has the DNA TGTGCCAGCAGTTTATCGGTATATAGCGCGTATGAGCAGTTCTTC. Translated: CASSLSVYSAYEQFF. The V and J genes are TRBV27 and TRBJ2-1, with a possible D match to TRBD2 (5 bases). Trimming shortened V by 0 bases and J by 8 bases, and 14 bases separated the two germline ends. The CDR3 sequence is 15 residues long. The germline V gene encodes CDR1 MNHEY and CDR2 SMNVEV (reference sequence).

A few counts support this clone. The gene calls are TRBV6-1 and TRBJ1-5; D might be TRBD1 (6 bases). This CDR3 is 14 amino acids long. Germline CDR1 MNHNS, CDR2 SASEGT. The ends were cut back, 2 bases at V and 7 bases at J, with 12 bases in the middle. The CDR3 nucleotides read TGTGCCAGCAGTGAAAACCGAAGGGGGCAGCCCCAGCATTTT. Translation gives CASSENRRGQPQHF.

Only one count was recorded for this clone. The genes are TRBV7-8 and TRBJ1-5, with a possible D match to TRBD1 (6 bases). Germline loops: CDR1 SGHVS, CDR2 FQNEAQ. The V end lost 1 base, the J end lost 2 bases, and 12 bases lay between the germline ends. The CDR3 sequence is 16 residues long. The CDR3 sequence is CASSLGGGVGNQPQHF. DNA for the CDR3: TGTGCCAGCAGCTTAGGGGGGGGCGTTGGCAATCAGCCCCAGCATTTT.

The chain couples TRBV15 to TRBJ2-7; D is uncertain. V was shortened by 0 bases and J by 7 bases, with 16 bases between the two germline ends. The CDR3 is 15 amino acids. Per the germline V gene, CDR1 is LNHNV and CDR2 is YYDKDF (reference sequence). CDR3 DNA sequence: TGTGCCACCAGCAGAGATCTTGCAGGTGCTGGGGAGCAGTACTTC. This encodes CATSRDLAGAGEQYF.

V gene TRBV19 combines with J gene TRBJ1-5; TRBD1 agrees at 7 bases. This CDR3 comprises 14 residues. CDR1 and CDR2 from the germline V gene are LNHDA and SQIVND (reference sequence). V shed 2 bases, J shed 5 bases, and the junction held 3 bases outside the gene matches. For the CDR3, the DNA is TGTGCCAGTAGTATAACAGGGGAATATCAGCCCCAGCATTTT. This sequence encodes CASSITGEYQPQHF.

The rearrangement uses TRBV30 and TRBJ1-5, with D hard to call. This CDR3 has 16 amino acids. The germline V gene encodes CDR1 GTSNPN and CDR2 SVGIG (reference sequence). V lost 4 bases and J 3 bases, leaving 19 bases between the germline ends. The CDR3 reads CAWTRGGTPNNQPQHF. CDR3 coding DNA: TGTGCCTGGACCCGGGGAGGCACCCCTAACAATCAGCCCCAGCATTTT. Complete variable domain (other parts from reference TRBV30 and TRBJ1-5): SQTIHQWPATLVQPVGSPLSLECTVEGTSNPNLYWYRQAAGRGLQLLFYSVGIGQISSEVPQNLSASRPQDRQFILSSKKLLLSDSGFYLCAWTRGGTPNNQPQHFGDGTRLSIL.

This clone occurred a few times. The rearrangement joins TRBV7-3 to TRBJ2-1, with 9 positions matching TRBD1. The V segment lost 1 base and the J segment 8 bases; nucleotides outside the gene matches: 3. This CDR3 is 14 amino acids long. Germline lookup yields CDR1 SGHTA and CDR2 FQGTGA. The CDR3 spells CASSLIQGAHEQFF. The CDR3 nucleotides are TGTGCCAGCAGCTTAATACAGGGGGCGCATGAGCAGTTCTTC.

This clone turned up a few times. V usage is TRBV7-9 and J usage is TRBJ2-5; D is perhaps TRBD2 (6 bases). V was trimmed by 5 bases and J by 4 bases, leaving 23 bases between them. The CDR3 sequence is 17 residues long. From germline, CDR1 is SEHNR and CDR2 FQNEAQ (reference sequence). In DNA, the CDR3 is TGTGCCAGCAGCCGCACGTCCGGCTCCGGGAGTTTAGAGACCCAGTACTTC. Translated, it gives CASSRTSGSGSLETQYF.

This chain joins TRBV2 and TRBJ2-7, with TRBD1 matching 10 bases. CDR3 length: 14 residues. Germline values: CDR1 SNHLY, CDR2 FYNNEI. V shed 3 bases, J shed 2 bases, and the junction held 1 base outside the gene matches. The CDR3 DNA follows: TGTGCCAGCAGTGAGGACAGGGGGACCTACGAGCAGTACTTC. It codes for CASSEDRGTYEQYF. The complete variable domain, with remaining parts taken from reference TRBV2 and TRBJ2-7, reads EPEVTQTPSHQVTQMGQEVILRCVPISNHLYFYWYRQILGQKVEFLVSFYNNEISEKSEIFDDQFSVERPDGSNFTLKIRSTKLEDSAMYFCASSEDRGTYEQYFGPGTRLTVT.

The chain employs TRBV5-1 and TRBJ2-7; 11 bases match TRBD1. Germline CDR1 and CDR2: SGHRS and YFSETQ. The CDR3 length is 15 residues. Losses at the gene ends were 0 bases for V and 6 bases for J; bases not matched to a gene: 5. The CDR3 DNA reads TGCGCCAGCAGCTTGGAGGGACAGGGGGTACGCGAGCAGTACTTC. Encoded protein: CASSLEGQGVREQYF.

The CDR3 DNA is TGTGCCAGCAGTTCCAACAGGGTCACCGGGGAGCTGTTTTTT. It encodes CASSSNRVTGELFF. This chain uses TRBV11-3 with TRBJ2-2, with a possible D match to TRBD1 (6 bases). Trimming left V 6 bases short and J 4 bases short, with 12 bases between. Germline V gene data show CDR1 as SGHNT and CDR2 as YENEEA. The CDR3 sequence is 14 residues long.